Included here is one TCR beta chain sequence, with context. Its cognate antigen is unknown. A junction end diverges from the germline sequence, so it may reflect a read error. Amplification started from genomic DNA. A primer set of 30 forward and 13 reverse primers amplified the CDR3. TCRdb reprocessed the multiplex PCR reads via MiXCR and lists one record per CDR3 protein. Here the sample spans fewer than 350,000 distinct CDR3 sequences, roughly 44% being singletons. This entry belongs to a study of type 1 and type 2 diabetes patients. Study information: CD4+ or CD8+ T cells were positively selected from PBMCs with microbeads.

Donors had no other autoimmune disease or infection in four weeks. Each participant gave approximately 9.6 milliliters of peripheral blood. Study results and caveats: Some T1D-only expanded clones might appear in more T2D or control samples.

The sequenced sample was peripheral blood mononuclear cells (PBMCs). The receptor was isolated from a man between 18 and 29 years old with type 2 diabetes.

CDR3 coding DNA: TGTGCCACCAGTGATTTGCAAAACAGCAACCCAGATACGCAGTATTTT. Translated: CATSDLQNSNPDTQYF. The J gene is TRBJ2-3, the V gene TRBV2; D ambiguous. There are 16 residues in the CDR3. Germline CDR1 SNHLY, CDR2 FYNNEI.